A selection of T cell receptor beta chains follows, all from one sample in a study of technical replicates of blood from several donors. TCRdb's copy holds only in-frame clones and misses some; the assay was immunoSEQ multiplex PCR. The table records about 89,000 clones, roughly 94% of them present only once. Sequencing input: T cells isolated from PBMCs. These receptors originate from a human donor in good health. Both conserved end residues are part of each CDR3. A D gene is named only where the DNA matches it firmly. Clone size is shown for a subset of rows, as once, few, many or a class of expanded clone.

V: TRBV11-3; D: -; size: -; J: TRBJ1-1; CDR3: CASSLYGEVNTEAFF; DNA: TGTGCCAGCAGTTTATACGGGGAGGTGAACACTGAAGCTTTCTTT
V: TRBV28; D: TRBD2; size: -; J: TRBJ2-2; CDR3: CASSLGGSTGELFF; DNA: TGTGCCAGCAGCCTGGGGGGGTCCACCGGGGAGCTGTTTTTT
V: TRBV28; D: TRBD1; size: -; J: TRBJ2-3; CDR3: CASSLRQGPRTDTQYF; DNA: TGTGCCAGCAGCCTTAGACAGGGACCTCGCACAGATACGCAGTATTTT
V: TRBV4-2; D: -; size: -; J: TRBJ2-5; CDR3: CASSQRTAQETQYF; DNA: TGTGCCAGCAGCCAGAGGACTGCTCAAGAGACCCAGTACTTC
V: TRBV6-5; D: TRBD2; size: -; J: TRBJ2-2; CDR3: CASTHHPSGGGGLFF; DNA: TGTGCCAGCACCCACCACCCTAGCGGGGGGGGTGGGCTGTTTTTT
V: TRBV4-1; D: TRBD2; size: -; J: TRBJ2-3; CDR3: CASSQTGLAGGGPDTQYF; DNA: TGCGCCAGCAGCCAAACGGGACTAGCGGGAGGAGGTCCAGATACGCAGTATTTT
V: TRBV18; D: TRBD2; size: -; J: TRBJ2-5; CDR3: CASSGIGTSGETQYF; DNA: TGTGCCAGCTCAGGAATCGGGACTAGCGGAGAGACCCAGTACTTC
V: TRBV5-1; D: TRBD1; size: once; J: TRBJ1-5; CDR3: CASSLAPGQGNQPQHF; DNA: TGCGCCAGCAGCTTGGCCCCCGGACAGGGCAATCAGCCCCAGCATTTT
V: TRBV7-7; D: TRBD2; size: -; J: TRBJ2-3; CDR3: CASSLLGTSSDTQYF; DNA: TGTGCTAGCAGCTTACTCGGGACTAGTTCTGATACGCAGTATTTT
V: TRBV4-1; D: TRBD2; size: -; J: TRBJ2-1; CDR3: CASTDKAGGRVSSSYNEQFF; DNA: TGCGCCAGCACGGATAAAGCGGGAGGGAGAGTCTCTAGCTCCTACAATGAGCAGTTCTTC
V: TRBV25-1; D: -; size: -; J: TRBJ1-2; CDR3: CASSPPPGRGYGYTF; DNA: TGTGCCAGCAGTCCCCCACCGGGACGGGGGTATGGCTACACCTTC
V: TRBV6-1; D: TRBD1; size: -; J: TRBJ1-1; CDR3: CASSWGQYMNTEAFF; DNA: TGTGCCAGCAGTTGGGGACAGTACATGAACACTGAAGCTTTCTTT
V: TRBV4-2; D: TRBD1; size: -; J: TRBJ2-7; CDR3: CASSQVETGTSYEQYF; DNA: TGTGCCAGCAGCCAAGTAGAGACAGGGACCTCCTACGAGCAGTACTTC
V: TRBV11-2; D: TRBD1; size: -; J: TRBJ1-1; CDR3: CASSAVSTGGVSEAFF; DNA: TGTGCCAGCAGCGCGGTTTCAACAGGGGGAGTTTCTGAAGCTTTCTTT
V: TRBV7-7; D: TRBD2; size: -; J: TRBJ2-1; CDR3: CASSLAASGGIPREQFF; DNA: TGTGCCAGCAGCCTGGCGGCCAGCGGGGGCATACCGCGTGAGCAGTTCTTC
V: TRBV28; D: TRBD1; size: -; J: TRBJ1-4; CDR3: CASSLPGGSSEKLFF; DNA: TGTGCCAGCAGTTTACCAGGGGGTTCAAGTGAAAAACTGTTTTTT
V: TRBV7-9; D: -; size: -; J: TRBJ1-2; CDR3: CASSVGPYGYTF; DNA: TGTGCCAGCAGCGTTGGGCCATATGGCTACACCTTC
V: TRBV19; D: -; size: -; J: TRBJ2-7; CDR3: CASSPDTFDYEQYF; DNA: TGTGCCAGTAGCCCAGACACGTTCGACTACGAGCAGTACTTC
V: TRBV28; D: TRBD2; size: -; J: TRBJ2-7; CDR3: CASSTAGGRNYEQYF; DNA: TGTGCCAGCAGTACAGCGGGAGGTCGAAACTACGAGCAGTACTTC
V: TRBV19; D: TRBD1; size: few; J: TRBJ1-1; CDR3: CASSKGQGLSTEAFF; DNA: TGTGCCAGTAGTAAGGGACAGGGTTTGAGCACTGAAGCTTTCTTT
V: TRBV7-8; D: -; size: -; J: TRBJ2-7; CDR3: CASSPRQAVHEQYF; DNA: TGTGCCAGCAGCCCCCGACAGGCGGTCCACGAGCAGTACTTC
V: TRBV21-1; D: -; size: -; J: TRBJ2-1; CDR3: CASTPMGGQNEQFF; DNA: TGTGCCAGCACCCCAATGGGAGGTCAGAATGAGCAGTTCTTC
V: TRBV4-1; D: TRBD1; size: -; J: TRBJ1-2; CDR3: CASSPKRVGTGTVYGYTF; DNA: TGCGCCAGCAGCCCTAAGCGAGTCGGAACCGGGACAGTGTATGGCTACACCTTC
V: TRBV6-1; D: TRBD1; size: -; J: TRBJ1-2; CDR3: CASSELGQSIYRLYGYTF; DNA: TGTGCCAGCAGTGAACTGGGACAGTCCATCTACCGCCTCTATGGCTACACCTTC
V: TRBV10-3; D: -; size: -; J: TRBJ2-7; CDR3: CAIRDSILRSSYEQYF; DNA: TGTGCCATCAGAGATTCGATATTACGGAGCTCCTACGAGCAGTACTTC
V: TRBV7-9; D: -; size: -; J: TRBJ2-5; CDR3: CASSLSTLQETQYF; DNA: TGTGCCAGCAGCTTATCGACTCTACAAGAGACCCAGTACTTC
V: TRBV4-1; D: TRBD2; size: once; J: TRBJ2-7; CDR3: CASSQDWRATSGGYEQYF; DNA: TGCGCCAGCAGCCAAGATTGGAGGGCGACTAGCGGGGGGTACGAGCAGTACTTC